Sequencing of this TCR beta chain was carried out in a study of Ad26.COV2.S vaccination and SARS-CoV-2 variants. As for treatment: roughly 20 received Ad26.COV2.S at low or high dose, single or two shots; roughly 5 received placebo; per-sample allocation not given. Day 63 after the first injection of vaccine or placebo was the sampling time. The repertoire was sequenced with immunoSEQ multiplex PCR; TCRdb's copy has only in-frame clones and lacks some. The data hold about 420,000 clones, with approximately 90% observed a single time. CDR1 is SGHTS and CDR2 is YDEGEE in the germline V gene. V was clipped by 2 bases and J by 1 base, with 13 bases between them. The CDR3 is 16 amino acids.

The rearrangement links TRBV5-8 to TRBJ1-5; maybe TRBD1 (6 bases). The clonotype originates from a person aged 18 to 59 who received the Ad26.COV2.S COVID-19 vaccine or a placebo. This specimen was peripheral blood, taken in a trial of Ad26.COV2.S vaccine versus placebo. CDR3 amino acids: CASSLGYDRSNQPQHF. CDR3 sequence (DNA): TGTGCCAGCAGCTTAGGCTATGACAGGAGCAATCAGCCCCAGCATTTT.